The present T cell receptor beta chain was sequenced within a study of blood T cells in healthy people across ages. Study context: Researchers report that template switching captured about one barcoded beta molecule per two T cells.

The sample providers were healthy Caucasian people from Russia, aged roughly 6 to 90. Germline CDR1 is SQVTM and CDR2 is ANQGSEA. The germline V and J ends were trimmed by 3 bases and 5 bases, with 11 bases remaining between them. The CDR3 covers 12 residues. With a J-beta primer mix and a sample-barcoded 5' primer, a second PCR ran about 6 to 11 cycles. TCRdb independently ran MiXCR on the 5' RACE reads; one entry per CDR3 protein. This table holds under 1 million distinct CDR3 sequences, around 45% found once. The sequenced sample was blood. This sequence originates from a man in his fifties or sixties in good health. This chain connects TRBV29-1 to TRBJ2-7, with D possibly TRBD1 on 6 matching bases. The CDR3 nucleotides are TGCAGCGTTGAGGCAGGGGTGAACGAGCAGTACTTC. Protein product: CSVEAGVNEQYF.